These T cell receptor beta chains were read from a single sample in a study of siplizumab effects on memory and regulatory T cells. Some clones are missing from TCRdb's copy, which holds only in-frame ones; the method was immunoSEQ multiplex PCR. The sample has 85,000 to 130,000 clones; under 95% are singletons. Sequences were obtained from Tregs sorted from blood. These receptor sequences come from a human donor in good health. The CDR3 runs from the conserved cysteine through the conserved F or W. A D gene is named only where the DNA matches it firmly.

j_call | d_call | v_call | cdr3_aa
TRBJ1-1 | - | TRBV28 | CASSLTTEAFF
TRBJ2-2 | - | TRBV7-9 | CASSPINVGAGELFF
TRBJ2-1 | - | TRBV6-5 | CATRTGLGEQFF
TRBJ2-7 | - | TRBV2 | CASSEPIRTSYEQYF
TRBJ2-7 | TRBD2 | TRBV11-2 | CASSLAAAGVPSYEQYF
TRBJ1-1 | TRBD1 | TRBV6-6 | CASSYSAGGGAFF
TRBJ2-1 | TRBD2 | TRBV7-3 | CASSFSSGRSSYNEQFF
TRBJ1-1 | - | TRBV5-1 | CASSAQVGAEAFF
TRBJ1-4 | - | TRBV6-5 | CASSYRAANEKLFF
TRBJ1-1 | - | TRBV6-5 | CASSGPQVRAFF
TRBJ2-4 | TRBD1 | TRBV7-3 | CAATGGAKNIQYF
TRBJ2-1 | - | TRBV6-4 | CASSTSGANEQFF
TRBJ1-4 | TRBD1 | TRBV2 | CATKTGPSEKLFF
TRBJ1-1 | - | TRBV7-9 | CASSFLRGLQGQEAKAFF
TRBJ2-3 | - | TRBV9 | CASSVASVKGTQYF
TRBJ2-1 | TRBD1 | TRBV6-4 | CASRQGASGEQFF
TRBJ2-2 | - | TRBV28 | CASRTGQTRRTGELFF
TRBJ2-1 | - | TRBV19 | CASSIRASWDNEQFF
TRBJ2-7 | - | TRBV7-8 | CASSLGRGGAYEQYF